These T cell receptor beta chains were read from a single sample in a study of blood T cell repertoires in COVID-19. Method: immunoSEQ multiplex PCR; TCRdb's copy keeps in-frame clones and lacks some. The sample comprises tens of thousands of clones, roughly 80% of which are singletons, and roughly 2.5% rests with the top ten. The sequencing input was peripheral blood. These receptors came from a man aged 50 to 60 with acute or convalescent COVID-19. Each CDR3 is given with its conserved first and last residue. A D gene is named only where the DNA matches it firmly. Where a row states a size, it is once, few, many or the class of an expanded clone; other rows omit it.

j_call v_call d_call clone_size cdr3_aa cdr3_nt
TRBJ2-7 TRBV7-9 - - CASSLFGGEQYF TGTGCCAGCAGCTTATTCGGGGGCGAGCAGTACTTC
TRBJ2-1 TRBV6-5 TRBD2 few CASRGSGKYEQFF TGTGCCAGCAGGGGTAGCGGGAAATATGAGCAGTTCTTC
TRBJ2-7 TRBV27 TRBD2 once CASTLTGEGIYEQYF TGTGCCAGCACTTTAACTGGGGAGGGAATCTACGAGCAGTACTTC
TRBJ1-5 TRBV4-1 TRBD1 - CASSQGQGAGNQPQHF TGCGCCAGCAGCCAAGGGCAGGGGGCTGGCAATCAGCCCCAGCATTTT
TRBJ2-5 TRBV28 - - CASRLGGQETQYF TGTGCCAGCAGGTTAGGCGGCCAAGAGACCCAGTACTTC
TRBJ1-1 TRBV9 - - CASSPSTEAFF TGTGCCAGCAGCCCCAGCACTGAAGCTTTCTTT
TRBJ2-1 TRBV3-1/TRBV3-2 TRBD1 - CASSGQESSYNEQFF TGTGCCAGCAGCGGACAGGAAAGCTCCTACAATGAGCAGTTCTTC
TRBJ1-1 TRBV13 - - CASSSQLNTEAFF TGTGCCAGCAGCTCACAGCTGAACACTGAAGCTTTCTTT
TRBJ2-5 TRBV4-1 - - CASSQDGSSVETQYF TGCGCCAGCAGCCAAGATGGTAGTAGCGTAGAGACCCAGTACTTC
TRBJ2-2 TRBV5-1 - - CASSLASQPRTGELFF TGCGCCAGCAGCTTGGCCTCACAGCCCCGAACCGGGGAGCTGTTTTTT
TRBJ1-6 TRBV7-8 - - CASSLVSSYNSPLHF TGTGCCAGCAGCTTAGTTAGCTCCTATAATTCACCCCTCCACTTT
TRBJ2-3 TRBV19 TRBD2 few CASSHFGLAGVADTQYF TGTGCCAGTAGCCACTTCGGACTAGCGGGAGTCGCAGATACGCAGTATTTT
TRBJ1-2 TRBV19 - - CASTTREGNYGYTF TGTGCCAGTACCACCAGGGAGGGGAACTATGGCTACACCTTC
TRBJ1-6 TRBV30 TRBD1 - CAWRDRLNSPLHF TGTGCCTGGAGGGACAGGCTAAATTCACCCCTCCACTTT
TRBJ2-4 TRBV19 - - CASRGAGAQNIQYF TGTGCCAGTAGGGGGGCGGGGGCCCAGAACATTCAGTACTTC
TRBJ2-7 TRBV3-1/TRBV3-2 - - CAHGGQYF TGTGCCCACGGGGGGCAGTACTTC
TRBJ1-1 TRBV20-1 - - CSANLAFEAFF TGCAGTGCTAATCTGGCCTTTGAAGCTTTCTTT
TRBJ1-5 TRBV7-2 - - CASSLGMGFGRPQHF TGTGCCAGCAGCTTAGGTATGGGCTTTGGTCGGCCCCAGCATTTT
TRBJ2-7 TRBV28 - once CASFSTTRSYEQYF TGTGCCAGCTTTAGCACCACCCGCTCCTACGAGCAGTACTTC
TRBJ1-5 TRBV2 - - CASSEEAGINQPQHF TGTGCCAGCAGTGAAGAGGCAGGAATCAATCAGCCCCAGCATTTT
TRBJ2-7 TRBV19 - - CASSIRQGSYEQYF TGTGCCAGTAGTATACGGCAGGGCTCCTACGAGCAGTACTTC
TRBJ1-1 TRBV7-2 TRBD1 - CASSLVGTGAEAFF TGTGCCAGCAGCTTAGTCGGGACAGGGGCTGAAGCTTTCTTT
TRBJ1-2 TRBV3-1/TRBV3-2 TRBD1 few CASSNLSTGKHGYTF TGTGCCAGCTCCAACCTTTCGACAGGGAAGCATGGCTACACCTTC
TRBJ1-5 TRBV19 TRBD1 - CASSPGGALGNQPQHF TGTGCCAGTAGCCCAGGGGGAGCCTTGGGCAATCAGCCCCAGCATTTT
TRBJ2-7 TRBV7-6 - - CASSPRYPSSYEQYF TGTGCCAGCAGCCCGCGATACCCTAGCTCCTACGAGCAGTACTTC
TRBJ2-7 TRBV9 - - CASSAGISPGEQYF TGTGCCAGCAGCGCAGGGATATCTCCTGGCGAGCAGTACTTC
TRBJ1-5 TRBV6-5 - - CASSRDISQPQHF TGTGCCAGCAGTAGGGACATCAGCCAGCCCCAGCATTTT
TRBJ1-2 TRBV5-1 TRBD1 - CASRETGGNYGYTF TGCGCCAGCAGGGAGACAGGGGGAAACTATGGCTACACCTTC
TRBJ1-4 TRBV4-1 - once CASSQDTSTNEKLFF TGCGCCAGCAGCCAAGACACTTCAACTAATGAAAAACTGTTTTTT
TRBJ2-7 TRBV13 - - CASSLGRAGQGSYEQYF TGTGCCAGCAGCTTAGGCCGAGCAGGTCAGGGATCCTACGAGCAGTACTTC
TRBJ2-5 TRBV3-1/TRBV3-2 - once CASSQDWGETQYF TGTGCCAGCAGCCAAGATTGGGGCGAGACCCAGTACTTC
TRBJ2-1 TRBV29-1 TRBD2 - CSVALLAGAPGNEQFF TGCAGCGTTGCCCTACTAGCGGGAGCTCCTGGCAATGAGCAGTTCTTC
TRBJ2-1 TRBV9 TRBD2 - CASSAGLADHNEQFF TGTGCCAGCAGCGCGGGACTAGCGGACCACAATGAGCAGTTCTTC
TRBJ2-2 TRBV5-1 TRBD2 - CASSLISGSTGELFF TGCGCCAGCAGCTTGATTAGCGGGAGTACCGGGGAGCTGTTTTTT
TRBJ1-2 TRBV28 - - CASSLGRGMGYTF TGTGCCAGCAGTTTAGGGAGAGGGATGGGCTACACCTTC
TRBJ1-1 TRBV12-3/TRBV12-4 - - CASSLARGTEAFF TGTGCCAGCAGTTTAGCTCGGGGCACTGAAGCTTTCTTT
TRBJ2-3 TRBV5-1 TRBD2 - CASSLELAGATDTQYF TGCGCCAGCAGCTTGGAACTAGCGGGAGCCACAGATACGCAGTATTTT
TRBJ2-3 TRBV12-3/TRBV12-4 TRBD1 - CASNDRGADTQYF TGTGCCAGCAACGACAGGGGGGCAGATACGCAGTATTTT
TRBJ1-3 TRBV3-1/TRBV3-2 - - CASSQPQGRNTIYF TGTGCCAGCAGCCAACCCCAGGGGCGGAACACCATATATTTT
TRBJ2-5 TRBV11-2 - - CASSPLGTRNQETQYF TGTGCCAGCAGCCCTTTGGGGACAAGGAACCAAGAGACCCAGTACTTC
TRBJ1-1 TRBV18 - few CASSQPRTPEAFF TGTGCCAGCTCACAACCCCGGACTCCTGAAGCTTTCTTT
TRBJ2-1 TRBV24-1 TRBD1 - CATSDLGTASSYNEQFF TGTGCCACCAGTGACCTCGGGACAGCCAGCTCCTACAATGAGCAGTTCTTC
TRBJ2-7 TRBV29-1 - - CSATSTVYEQYF TGCAGCGCAACATCGACTGTCTACGAGCAGTACTTC
TRBJ2-5 TRBV27 - - CASSPSRDFQETQYF TGTGCCAGCAGTCCGAGCCGGGACTTTCAAGAGACCCAGTACTTC
TRBJ2-3 TRBV4-2 - - CASSRRAAPRGAGADTQYF TGTGCCAGCAGCCGGAGGGCGGCCCCTCGGGGCGCTGGCGCAGATACGCAGTATTTT
TRBJ1-5 TRBV6-5 - - CASKEVFSNQPQHF TGTGCCAGCAAGGAGGTCTTCAGCAATCAGCCCCAGCATTTT
TRBJ2-1 TRBV3-1/TRBV3-2 TRBD2 - CASSRAFLAGAGNEQFF TGTGCCAGCAGCCGAGCTTTCCTAGCGGGAGCCGGCAATGAGCAGTTCTTC
TRBJ2-2 TRBV21-1 - - CASSKEAGQGLTGELFF TGTGCCAGCAGCAAAGAGGCGGGACAGGGGTTAACCGGGGAGCTGTTTTTT
TRBJ1-5 TRBV19 - - CASSIQASQPQHF TGTGCCAGTAGTATACAGGCCAGTCAGCCCCAGCATTTT
TRBJ1-1 TRBV12-3/TRBV12-4 - - CASSLMRETEAFF TGTGCCAGCAGTTTAATGAGGGAAACTGAAGCTTTCTTT
TRBJ1-1 TRBV15 - - CATSRGHLNTEAFF TGTGCCACCAGCAGAGGACATTTGAACACTGAAGCTTTCTTT
TRBJ2-7 TRBV4-1 - - CASSQMGGRQIDPYEQYF TGCGCCAGCAGCCAAATGGGGGGGCGGCAGATAGACCCCTACGAGCAGTACTTC
TRBJ1-5 TRBV19 - - CASSSTNQPQHF TGTGCCAGTAGTTCAACAAATCAGCCCCAGCATTTT
TRBJ1-1 TRBV5-1 - - CASSLSTSTEAFF TGCGCCAGCAGCTTGTCTACTTCTACTGAAGCTTTCTTT
TRBJ2-7 TRBV10-3 TRBD2 - CAIMEREGVWQYF TGTGCCATCATGGAGCGGGAGGGAGTGTGGCAGTACTTC